This entry lists 21 T cell receptor beta chains sequenced from one sample in a study of blood T cell repertoires in COVID-19. Clones were read by immunoSEQ multiplex PCR, and TCRdb kept only the in-frame ones, dropping some. The sample shows roughly 70,000 clones, 60% to 75% of them seen only once. Sequences were obtained from peripheral blood. The origin of the receptors is a woman in her seventies with acute or convalescent COVID-19.

The V call is TRBV4-3, the J call TRBJ2-2; tentative D call: TRBD1 (6 bases). CDR1 is LGHNA, CDR2 YSLEER, per germline. V was shortened by 1 base and J by 7 bases, with 16 bases between the two germline ends. This CDR3 is 16 amino acids long. The CDR3 DNA is TGCGCCAGCAGCCAAGGTTTTACAGGGAAGAACGGGGAGCTGTTTTTT. It specifies CASSQGFTGKNGELFF.

This clone showed up just a few times. The chain employs TRBV19 and TRBJ1-2, with D unresolved. Germline V gene data show CDR1 as LNHDA and CDR2 as SQIVND (reference sequence). The CDR3 has 12 amino acids. V lost 9 bases, J lost 4 bases, and 12 bases lay in between. The DNA of the CDR3 is TGTGCCAGCACGACTGCCCCCTATGGCTACACCTTC. The encoded protein is CASTTAPYGYTF.

The chain has TRBV19 and TRBJ2-7; 9 bases align to TRBD1. The CDR3 is 15 residues long. CDR1 and CDR2 from the germline V gene are LNHDA and SQIVND (reference sequence). J lost 3 bases, V lost 1 base, and 4 bases had no gene match. CDR3 sequence reads: CASSIGQGGIYEQYF. The CDR3 DNA reads as TGTGCCAGTAGTATAGGACAGGGGGGGATCTACGAGCAGTACTTC.

This clone came up once. The gene calls are TRBV6-5 and TRBJ1-2, with 8 nucleotides matching TRBD1. The CDR3 loop spans 14 amino acids. Trimming cost V 7 bases and J 4 bases; bases outside gene matches: 8. Germline-derived CDR1 and CDR2 are MNHEY and SVGAGI. CDR3 DNA sequence: TGTGCCAGCACCAAAGCAGGGGGCAGCTATGGCTACACCTTC. It encodes CASTKAGGSYGYTF.

This chain links TRBV19 with TRBJ2-1; 12 nucleotides agree with TRBD2. Trimming cost V 2 bases and J 12 bases; bases outside gene matches: 20. Germline-derived CDR1 and CDR2 are LNHDA and SQIVND (reference sequence). This CDR3 has 19 residues. Here the CDR3 reads CASSIRGQGVRLAGVTQFF. CDR3 bases: TGTGCCAGTAGTATACGGGGCCAGGGGGTAAGACTAGCGGGAGTAACGCAGTTCTTC.

This clone came up once. The CDR3 loop reads CASSLDSNIQYF. CDR3 DNA sequence: TGTGCCAGCAGCCTAGATTCAAACATTCAGTACTTC. The chain links TRBV5-6 to TRBJ2-4; unclear D gene. V lost 4 bases to trimming and J lost 6 bases, with 8 bases between them. The CDR3 length is 12 residues. Germline loops: CDR1 SGHDT, CDR2 YYEEEE.

This chain joins TRBV27 and TRBJ1-4, with 9 nucleotides matching TRBD1. This CDR3 contains 16 residues. J lost 2 bases, V lost 4 bases, and 5 bases had no gene match. CDR1 and CDR2 from the germline V gene are MNHEY and SMNVEV (reference sequence). Here the CDR3 reads CASSYLGTGTNEKLFF. CDR3 DNA sequence: TGTGCCAGCAGTTACCTCGGGACAGGGACTAATGAAAAACTGTTTTTT. The full variable domain, completed using reference TRBV27 and TRBJ1-4, is EAQVTQNPRYLITVTGKKLTVTCSQNMNHEYMSWYRQDPGLGLRQIYYSMNVEVTDKGDVPEGYKVSRKEKRNFPLILESPSPNQTSLYFCASSYLGTGTNEKLFFGSGTQLSVL.

The chain recombines TRBV2 with TRBJ1-1; TRBD1 matches at 8 bases. This CDR3 has 14 residues. After removal of 3 bases from V and 4 bases from J, the junction contained 4 bases not matched to a gene. The germline gives CDR1 SNHLY, CDR2 FYNNEI. The CDR3 nucleotides are TGTGCCAGCAGTGATCAGGGGGCGGGCACTGAAGCTTTCTTT. It encodes CASSDQGAGTEAFF.

The rearrangement uses TRBV6-6 and TRBJ1-3; D unclear. Germline lookup yields CDR1 MNHNY and CDR2 SVGAGI (reference sequence). The length of the CDR3 is 11 residues. Deletions cut 10 bases from V and 4 bases from J, with 8 bases between. The CDR3 protein is CATIYGNTIYF. In DNA form, the CDR3 reads TGTGCCACCATCTACGGAAACACCATATATTTT.

This clone has only a few counts. The V call is TRBV29-1, the J call TRBJ2-3; D possibly corresponds to TRBD1 (7 bases). The germline V and J ends were trimmed by 6 bases and 4 bases, with 17 bases remaining between them. Germline lookup yields CDR1 SQVTM and CDR2 ANQGSEA. CDR3 size: 14 residues. The CDR3 DNA sequence: TGCAGCGTCGGGGAGCAGGGGGGCGCAGATACGCAGTATTTT. Its protein is CSVGEQGGADTQYF.

The chain couples TRBV4-1 to TRBJ1-2; D may be TRBD1 (5 bases). CDR1 is MGHRA, CDR2 YSYEKL, per germline. The CDR3 runs 15 residues. Trimming left V 4 bases short and J 2 bases short, with 14 bases between. CDR3 sequence: CASSPAAGRNYGYTF. In nucleotides, the CDR3 is TGCGCCAGCAGCCCCGCGGCAGGGCGAAACTATGGCTACACCTTC.

This chain links TRBV6-4 with TRBJ2-6, with no clear D. Germline V gene sequence: CDR1 MRHNA, CDR2 SNTAGT. V lost 4 bases to trimming and J lost 1 base, with 5 bases between them. The CDR3 is 14 amino acids. This CDR3 reads CASSAASGANVLTF. CDR3 DNA: TGTGCCAGCAGTGCCGCGTCTGGGGCCAACGTCCTGACTTTC.

CDR3 DNA: TGTGCCAGCAGCTTAGTCTGGACTAGCGGGAGATACGAGCAGTACTTC. This codes for CASSLVWTSGRYEQYF. This rearrangement joins TRBV5-4 to TRBJ2-7; 13 positions agree with TRBD2. This CDR3 spans 16 amino acids. Germline V gene sequence: CDR1 SGHNT, CDR2 YYREEE (reference sequence). The V gene end was trimmed by 2 bases and the J gene end by 4 bases; junction bases not matched to a gene: 6.

This clone was detected only a few times. This sequence joins TRBV29-1 and TRBJ2-7, with D unresolved. Germline CDR1 reads SQVTM; CDR2 reads ANQGSEA. V was clipped by 7 bases and J by 3 bases, with 10 bases between them. The CDR3 consists of 11 residues. In nucleotides, the CDR3 is TGCAGCGGTAGCTTCGGCTACGAGCAGTACTTC. This sequence encodes CSGSFGYEQYF.

The J gene is TRBJ1-2, the V gene TRBV28, with 7 bases lining up with TRBD1. Germline V gene sequence: CDR1 MDHEN, CDR2 SYDVKM. CDR3 length equals 14 residues. V lost 7 bases and J lost 8; bases outside the gene matches: 13. The CDR3 sequence: CASTLPHRGGGYTF. CDR3 coding DNA: TGTGCCAGCACCCTTCCCCACAGGGGCGGGGGCTACACCTTC.

V gene TRBV30 combines with J gene TRBJ2-7, with D possibly being TRBD1 (6 bases). The V gene lost 3 bases and the J gene lost 1 base, with 13 bases spanning the gap. The germline V gene has CDR1 GTSNPN and CDR2 SVGIG (reference sequence). This CDR3 region has 14 residues. The CDR3 bases are TGTGCCTGGAGGCGTTCAGGGGTATCCTACGAGCAGTACTTC. It is translated as CAWRRSGVSYEQYF.

The chain is built from TRBV3-1 (or the pseudogene TRBV3-2) and TRBJ1-2; 8 bases map to TRBD1. The CDR3 is 15 amino acids. Germline values: CDR1 LGHDT, CDR2 YNNKEL (reference sequence). V was clipped by 2 bases and J by 5 bases; unmatched bases: 7. CDR3 residues: CASSQTTGGRYGYTF. In nucleotides, the CDR3 is TGTGCCAGCAGCCAAACAACAGGGGGAAGGTATGGCTACACCTTC.

This chain connects TRBV11-3 to TRBJ2-1, with 15 bases fitting TRBD2. Germline-derived CDR1 and CDR2 are SGHNT and YENEEA. With V trimmed by 4 bases and J by 7 bases, 8 bases remained unmatched. CDR3 length: 17 amino acids. The chain's CDR3 is CASSSGLAGGPVNEQFF. The CDR3 coding sequence is TGTGCCAGCAGCTCAGGACTAGCGGGAGGGCCTGTTAATGAGCAGTTCTTC.

This clone was counted a few times. The rearrangement uses TRBV4-2 and TRBJ1-4, with D possibly being TRBD1 (5 bases). CDR1 is LGHNA and CDR2 is YNFKEQ in the germline V gene. The CDR3 is made up of 14 amino acids. The V end was cut by 0 bases, the J end by 7 bases, with 9 bases between. CDR3 DNA sequence: TGTGCCAGCAGCCAAGATACGGGGGGTGAAAAACTGTTTTTT. Its protein product is CASSQDTGGEKLFF.

This sequence joins TRBV2 and TRBJ1-3; maybe TRBD1 (5 bases). This CDR3 comprises 15 residues. Between the trimmed V and J ends, which lost 3 bases and 4 bases, there was a span of 13 bases. CDR1 is SNHLY and CDR2 is FYNNEI in the germline V gene. CDR3 DNA sequence: TGTGCCAGCAGTGACCCCTCAAGGGGAGGAAACACCATATATTTT. Its translation: CASSDPSRGGNTIYF.

This CDR3 is CASNNPLTYEQYF. The CDR3 DNA follows: TGTGCCAGCAACAATCCCCTGACCTACGAGCAGTACTTC. The chain links TRBV28 to TRBJ2-7, with no clear D. CDR1 MDHEN and CDR2 SYDVKM come from the germline V gene. V lost 7 bases and J lost 2, with 12 bases in between. This CDR3 is 13 amino acids long.